These 15 T cell receptor beta chains share one sample of origin, sequenced in a study of regulatory T cells in long-lasting Graves disease. This sample's time point: newly diagnosed GD, antithyroid drugs for less than 3 months. From PBMCs, RNA was extracted and then used to make the TCR library. According to the study, TCR beta libraries were built with iRepertoire HTBI primers and CDR3-region Arm-PCR. TCRdb redid the calling of the multiplex PCR reads with MiXCR, one entry per CDR3 protein. The sample lists some 320,000 distinct CDR3 sequences; 18% were seen once. The sequenced sample was peripheral blood mononuclear cells (PBMCs), obtained at new diagnosis, from a patient treated with antithyroid drugs. The receptors derive from a female donor with Graves disease.

This clonotype was counted only a few times. The chain employs TRBV28 and TRBJ2-1, with D possibly being TRBD2 (6 bases). The CDR3 totals 13 residues. CDR1 and CDR2 from the germline V gene are MDHEN and SYDVKM. The V end was cut by 6 bases, the J end by 7 bases, with 13 bases between. The CDR3 region has the DNA TGTGCCAGCAGGGCGAGACTAGGTAATGAGCAGTTCTTC. It yields the protein CASRARLGNEQFF.

Ten or more counts support this clonotype. The chain is built from TRBV19 and TRBJ1-4, with unresolved D. The CDR3 has 12 amino acids. The germline V and J ends were trimmed by 5 bases and 5 bases, with 6 bases remaining between them. Per germline, CDR1 LNHDA and CDR2 SQIVND (reference sequence). The CDR3 DNA is TGTGCCAGTAGTCGAGGGAATGAAAAACTGTTTTTT. As protein: CASSRGNEKLFF.

This clonotype was seen more than once but under ten times. The chain is built from TRBV6-9 and TRBJ1-6; D remains ambiguous. The germline V and J ends were trimmed by 3 bases and 4 bases, with 7 bases remaining between them. The CDR3 extends over 14 amino acids. Germline CDR1 reads MNHGY; CDR2 reads SVAAGI. CDR3 amino acids: CASSYWKYNSPLHF. The CDR3 DNA follows: TGTGCCAGCAGTTACTGGAAATATAATTCACCCCTCCACTTT.

The V gene is TRBV19, the J gene TRBJ2-2; D is uncertain. Trimming removed 6 bases from V and 2 bases from J, with 7 bases in between. Germline V CDR1 and CDR2: LNHDA, SQIVND (reference sequence). The CDR3 consists of 13 residues. The CDR3 DNA reads as TGTGCCAGTAGGGAGTTTAACACCGGGGAGCTGTTTTTT. Protein: CASREFNTGELFF.

A word on this clonotype: A single base is all that separates this from a far larger clone, so a read error is likely. The gene calls are TRBV7-9 and TRBJ2-7, with TRBD2 matching over 10 bases. V lost 1 base to trimming and J lost 5 bases; unmatched junction nucleotides: 11. Germline loops: CDR1 SEHNR, CDR2 FQNEAQ (reference sequence). The CDR3 is 17 amino acids. CDR3 nucleotides: TGTGCCAGCAGCTTAGGGAGCTCTAGCGGGAGTTTACACGAGCAGTACTTC. It translates to CASSLGSSSGSLHEQYF.

This chain joins TRBV30 and TRBJ2-3; the match to TRBD2 covers 11 bases. The CDR3 extends over 17 amino acids. The V gene end was trimmed by 2 bases and the J gene end by 2 bases; junction bases not matched to a gene: 9. CDR1 is GTSNPN and CDR2 is SVGIG in the germline V gene (reference sequence). The CDR3 loop reads CAWSLPLAGVSTDTQYF. CDR3 nucleotide sequence: TGTGCCTGGAGTCTGCCACTAGCGGGAGTTTCCACAGATACGCAGTATTTT. The complete variable domain, with remaining parts taken from reference TRBV30 and TRBJ2-3, reads SQTIHQWPATLVQPVGSPLSLECTVEGTSNPNLYWYRQAAGRGLQLLFYSVGIGQISSEVPQNLSASRPQDRQFILSSKKLLLSDSGFYLCAWSLPLAGVSTDTQYFGPGTRLTVL.

This clonotype was counted a few times. The chain couples TRBV5-1 to TRBJ2-5; 9 positions agree with TRBD1. CDR1 is SGHRS, CDR2 YFSETQ, per germline. Losses at the gene ends were 2 bases for V and 6 bases for J; bases not matched to a gene: 5. CDR3 length: 14 amino acids. This chain's CDR3 is CASSLWTGEKTQYF. CDR3 DNA: TGCGCCAGCAGCTTATGGACAGGGGAGAAGACCCAGTACTTC. Using reference TRBV5-1 and TRBJ2-5 for the parts outside the CDR3, the full variable domain is KAGVTQTPRYLIKTRGQQVTLSCSPISGHRSVSWYQQTPGQGLQFLFEYFSETQRNKGNFPGRFSGRQFSNSRSEMNVSTLELGDSALYLCASSLWTGEKTQYFGPGTRLLVL.

Points on this clonotype: A read error is likely here: a far larger clone is one base away. The rearrangement uses TRBV7-2 and TRBJ1-1; the D is unclear. With 6 bases removed from V and 10 bases from J, the gap between germline ends came to 12 bases. This CDR3 has 11 residues. Germline values: CDR1 SGHTA, CDR2 FQGNSA. CDR3 residues: CASSTVAGAFF. The CDR3 DNA reads TGTGCCAGCAGTACAGTCGCTGGAGCTTTCTTT.

Remarks on this clonotype: This may be a read error: a much more frequent sequence differs by one nucleotide. The chain carries TRBV13 and TRBJ1-1; D unresolved. The CDR3 is 15 residues long. Per germline, CDR1 PRHDT and CDR2 FYEKMQ (reference sequence). CDR3 nucleotide sequence: TGCGCCAGCAGCTTGGGCCCAGGTATGGACACTGAAGCTTTCTTT. Translating gives CASSLGPGMDTEAFF.

This clonotype was picked up many times. The V call is TRBV28, the J call TRBJ1-2, with D perhaps matching TRBD1 (5 bases). V was pared by 2 bases and J by 4 bases, with 8 bases between. Germline loops: CDR1 MDHEN, CDR2 SYDVKM. CDR3 length equals 13 residues. The CDR3 nucleotides read TGTGCCAGCAGTTTAGCAGGGCGCTATGGCTACACCTTC. This codes for CASSLAGRYGYTF.

This clonotype was seen a handful of times. The chain recombines TRBV3-1 with TRBJ2-3, with 13 bases lining up with TRBD2. V dropped 4 bases and J dropped 6; count of bases not matched to a gene: 16. Germline loops: CDR1 LGHDT, CDR2 YNNKEL (reference sequence). The CDR3 totals 19 residues. Here the CDR3 reads CASSPSRGLAGLGPDTQYF. DNA for the CDR3: TGTGCCAGCAGCCCTAGTAGGGGACTAGCGGGATTAGGACCGGATACGCAGTATTTT.

This clonotype was detected a few times. V is TRBV6-5 and J is TRBJ2-7; D might be TRBD2 (6 bases). Looked up from germline, CDR1 is MNHEY and CDR2 is SVGAGI. The length of the CDR3 is 17 residues. V lost 0 bases and J 1 base, leaving 16 bases between the germline ends. CDR3 loop: CASSYSNQPGLSYEQYF. The CDR3 bases are TGTGCCAGCAGTTACTCGAACCAGCCGGGACTGTCCTACGAGCAGTACTTC.

This clonotype was picked up a small number of times. The genes are TRBV30 and TRBJ2-4; 7 bases match TRBD1. The CDR3 consists of 15 residues. V trimming: 3 bases; J trimming: 6 bases; junction bases outside the gene matches: 11. Germline-derived CDR1 and CDR2 are GTSNPN and SVGIG (reference sequence). The CDR3, as DNA: TGTGCCTGGAGGGAATTACCGGGACAGAGAAACATTCAGTACTTC. Encoded protein: CAWRELPGQRNIQYF.

As concerns this clonotype: Being one base from a much bigger clone, this may be a read error. The chain links TRBV13 to TRBJ2-7, with unresolved D. V dropped 2 bases and J dropped 6 bases, with 20 bases sitting between them. Germline V lookup: CDR1 PRHDT, CDR2 FYEKMQ (reference sequence). This CDR3 is 16 amino acids long. The CDR3, as DNA: TGTGCCAGCAGCTTAAGGGCCTCGAGTAGGCCCTCCGAGCAGTACTTC. Its protein is CASSLRASSRPSEQYF.

This clonotype was recorded many times. The chain links TRBV11-2 to TRBJ2-5; 12 nucleotides align to TRBD2. The CDR3 totals 14 residues. Germline lookup yields CDR1 SGHAT and CDR2 FQNNGV. V shed 5 bases, J shed 2 bases, and the junction held 0 bases outside the gene matches. This CDR3 is CASSGTSGQETQYF. In DNA form, the CDR3 reads TGTGCCAGCAGCGGGACTAGCGGGCAAGAGACCCAGTACTTC.